The subject of this entry is one T cell receptor (beta chain). No antigen is known for it. MiXCR was run by TCRdb on the reads, yielding one entry per CDR3 protein. The sample has around 570,000 distinct CDR3 sequences, about 40% seen once. The data were taken from a study of T cell repertoires in cytomegalovirus infection. Study-level information: The authors used CMV epitopes that were HLA-C-restricted (recently identified) and HLA-B-restricted (well studied). CMV infection and matching HLA type were both indicated by public TCR beta signatures.

Study results and caveats: Carriers of CMV plus the relevant HLA were identified by cumulative public TCR beta family frequency. The ex vivo response was dominated by HLA-C-restricted CMV-specific TCR beta clonotypes.

Germline assignment: CDR1 SQVTM and CDR2 ANQGSEA. Trimming pared 7 bases from V and 0 bases from J, leaving 21 bases between. There are 16 residues in the CDR3. The specimen comprised cultured PBMCs, sampled from culture after CMV antigen stimulation. The chain recombines TRBV29-1 with TRBJ1-1, with D perhaps TRBD1 (6 bases). The clonotype originates from a human donor in good health (CMV status not recorded). Some clones in this sample may be carry-over from other donors' samples. The CDR3 DNA reads as TGCAGCGCTCGGTGGGGGGCGGGGGGGCTGAACACTGAAGCTTTCTTT. Its protein product is CSARWGAGGLNTEAFF.